A single sample gave rise to the 3 T cell receptor beta chains below, sequenced in a study of T cells after posttransplantation cyclophosphamide. The method was immunoSEQ multiplex PCR; TCRdb's version includes in-frame clones alone and lacks a portion of them. Here the sample spans about 19,000 clones, less than 80% being singletons. A marrow graft followed busulfan-fludarabine conditioning, with cyclophosphamide on days +3 and +4. The material sequenced was PBMCs, taken after an allogeneic stem cell transplant with post-transplant cyclophosphamide. Receptors originate from a young adult male patient who received an allogeneic stem cell transplant from a related donor, was CMV-positive, and had acute GVHD only. Some T cells may have come from the graft donor.

V usage is TRBV7-6 and J usage is TRBJ2-5; TRBD1 aligns across 7 bases. V lost 1 base to trimming and J lost 5 bases; unmatched junction nucleotides: 7. Germline values: CDR1 SGHVS, CDR2 FNYEAQ. The CDR3 has 15 amino acids. For the CDR3, the DNA is TGTGCCAGCAGCTTAGGAAACAGGGGACCCGAGACCCAGTACTTC. This gives the protein CASSLGNRGPETQYF. Supplemented by reference TRBV7-6 and TRBJ2-5, the full variable domain reads GAGVSQSPRYKVTKRGQDVALRCDPISGHVSLYWYRQALGQGPEFLTYFNYEAQQDKSGLPNDRFSAERPEGSISTLTIQRTEQRDSAMYRCASSLGNRGPETQYFGPGTRLLVL.

V usage is TRBV19 and J usage is TRBJ1-3; no reliable D call. CDR1 LNHDA and CDR2 SQIVND come from the germline V gene (reference sequence). The CDR3 covers 17 residues. Between the trimmed V and J ends, which lost 2 bases and 2 bases, there was a span of 16 bases. The CDR3 loop reads CASSITLSRLAGNTIYF. The CDR3 bases are TGTGCCAGTAGTATAACCCTCTCTAGGCTGGCTGGAAACACCATATATTTT.

The rearrangement joins TRBV28 to TRBJ1-1; unclear D gene. This CDR3 is built from 14 residues. Germline V gene data show CDR1 as MDHEN and CDR2 as SYDVKM. V gave up 7 bases and J gave up 1 base, with 13 bases separating them. CDR3 residues: CASTSLYPNTEAFF. The CDR3 DNA sequence: TGTGCCAGCACCTCGCTCTATCCGAACACTGAAGCTTTCTTT.